This entry lists 4 T cell receptor beta chains sequenced from one sample in a study of blood T cell repertoires in COVID-19. TCRdb's copy holds only in-frame clones and misses some; the assay was immunoSEQ multiplex PCR. The table shows roughly 170,000 clones, with approximately 87% occurring only once. The specimen sequenced was peripheral blood. Receptors were obtained from a man aged 70-80 years with active or convalescent COVID-19.

A single count supports this clone. The chain has TRBV9 and TRBJ1-3; 9 nucleotides match TRBD1. J was trimmed by 0 bases and V by 4 bases; bases with no gene match: 2. Germline V lookup: CDR1 SGDLS, CDR2 YYNGEE. The CDR3 has 15 residues. CDR3 coding DNA: TGTGCCAGCAGCTGGACAGGGGACTCTGGAAACACCATATATTTT. Translation: CASSWTGDSGNTIYF.

The rearrangement links TRBV5-5 to TRBJ2-1, with 8 bases matching TRBD2. Germline values: CDR1 SGHKS, CDR2 YYEKEE (reference sequence). Trimming took 3 bases from V and 0 from J; bases not matched to a gene: 5. This CDR3 contains 16 residues. The CDR3 sequence is CASSSLAGSSYNEQFF. CDR3 coding DNA: TGTGCCAGCAGCTCCTTAGCGGGGTCCTCCTACAATGAGCAGTTCTTC.

This clone was detected a few times. This chain uses TRBV6-2 or TRBV6-3 with TRBJ1-2; D call uncertain. CDR1 is MNHEY, CDR2 SVGEGT, per germline. This CDR3 is 11 amino acids long. V was pared by 6 bases and J by 8 bases, with 10 bases between. The DNA of the CDR3 is TGTGCCAGCAGCCCCGACATAGGCTACACCTTC. Translation gives CASSPDIGYTF.

J is TRBJ2-1 and V is TRBV4-1, with 7 nucleotides matching TRBD1. Germline assignment: CDR1 MGHRA and CDR2 YSYEKL. The ends lost 1 base at V and 7 bases at J; junction bases unmatched: 4. The CDR3 length is 14 residues. CDR3 residues: CASSQAPTGNEQFF. As DNA, the CDR3 is TGCGCCAGCAGCCAAGCTCCGACAGGGAATGAGCAGTTCTTC.